The clone carrying this T cell receptor beta chain was counted at least ten times. As yet, its antigen is unknown. These data come from a study of T cell repertoires in cytomegalovirus infection. Study context: Carrying CMV and the relevant HLA type showed in public TCR beta signatures. Points from the study as a whole: Accumulated public TCR beta family frequency recognized individuals carrying CMV together with the relevant HLA.

This CDR3 has 12 residues. The ends lost 4 bases at V and 6 bases at J; junction bases unmatched: 0. CDR1 is SGHTA and CDR2 is FQGNSA in the germline V gene. TCRdb analysed the reads with MiXCR anew, one entry per CDR3 protein. This table has nearly 650,000 distinct CDR3 sequences, 24% appearing once. The chain couples TRBV7-2 to TRBJ2-1; 7 positions match TRBD1. The receptor comes from a human donor in good health (CMV status not recorded). Some clones in this sample may be carry-over from other donors' samples. The sample taken for sequencing was CD8+ T cells from PBMCs. The CDR3 loop is CASSWDSNEQFF. As DNA, the CDR3 is TGTGCCAGCAGCTGGGACAGCAATGAGCAGTTCTTC. Full variable domain (outside the CDR3, taken from reference TRBV7-2 and TRBJ2-1): GAGVSQSPSNKVTEKGKDVELRCDPISGHTALYWYRQSLGQGLEFLIYFQGNSAPDKSGLPSDRFSAERTGGSVSTLTIQRTQQEDSAVYLCASSWDSNEQFFGPGTRLTVL.